This TCR beta chain was sequenced in a study of T cell responses to AZD1222 COVID-19 vaccine. Whole-study context: Samples with a second dose at about 4 or about 12 weeks were pooled together.

This CDR3 is built from 13 residues. V was cut by 7 bases and J by 5 bases, with 9 bases left in between. Looked up from germline, CDR1 is LNHDA and CDR2 is SQIVND (reference sequence). Data came from immunoSEQ multiplex PCR; TCRdb stores just in-frame clones and leaves some out. The table records more than 85,000 clones, 78% of them present only once. This chain links TRBV19 with TRBJ1-6, with D unresolved. The source of this sequence is an adult in good health. Specimen: peripheral blood, collected on day 0 of AZD1222 vaccination. The CDR3 coding sequence is TGTGCCAGTACCGACGGGAATAATTCACCCCTCCACTTT. This codes for CASTDGNNSPLHF.